The 14 T cell receptor beta chains presented below share a single source sample, sequenced in a study of T cells in localized non-small cell lung cancer (dated by TCRdb to the early 2020s). The library was prepared using the immunoSEQ multiplex PCR assay. The table was pulled from immuneACCESS by TCRdb, which kept in-frame rearrangements only. Such tables lose some clones; where checked, under half of the loss comes from unresolved V genes, and the rest has no known cause. The sample records tens of thousands of clones, 65% to 85% of which are singletons. The ten largest clones represent approximately 9.7% of the sample. Sequenced material: peripheral blood, taken before any cancer treatment. Receptors originate from a female donor at least 60 years old with stage I lung adenocarcinoma.

This clone was recorded many times. The V gene is TRBV7-2, the J gene TRBJ2-1; 8 bases align to TRBD2. The CDR3 totals 15 residues. Trimming took 0 bases from V and 4 from J; bases not matched to a gene: 2. Germline V gene sequence: CDR1 SGHTA, CDR2 FQGNSA. CDR3 coding DNA: TGTGCCAGCAGCTTAGCTAGCGGGGCGTACAATGAGCAGTTCTTC. Its translation is CASSLASGAYNEQFF.

J is TRBJ1-2 and V is TRBV9; D gene uncertain. The CDR3 covers 15 residues. V was cut by 0 bases and J by 5 bases, with 14 bases left in between. In germline, CDR1 is SGDLS, CDR2 YYNGEE. Here the CDR3 DNA reads TGTGCCAGCAGCGTAGATGCCGGCAGCGAATATGGCTACACCTTC. This codes for CASSVDAGSEYGYTF.

This sequence joins TRBV4-3 and TRBJ2-7; TRBD2 is a possible D gene (6 bases). Trimming removed 0 bases at V and 6 bases at J, with 12 bases between. Germline CDR1 and CDR2: LGHNA and YSLEER. The CDR3 consists of 14 residues. This CDR3 is CASSQEIGTPEQYF. The CDR3 region has the DNA TGCGCCAGCAGCCAAGAGATCGGGACTCCCGAGCAGTACTTC.

The chain employs TRBV13 and TRBJ2-2; 10 bases fit TRBD2. V lost 0 bases to trimming and J lost 2 bases; unmatched junction nucleotides: 6. This CDR3 has 18 residues. Per germline, CDR1 PRHDT and CDR2 FYEKMQ (reference sequence). The CDR3 spells CASSLGLTLAGNTGELFF. CDR3 coding DNA: TGTGCCAGCAGCTTAGGCCTAACACTAGCGGGAAACACCGGGGAGCTGTTTTTT.

The V gene is TRBV27, the J gene TRBJ2-5; D remains unclear. The germline V gene has CDR1 MNHEY and CDR2 SMNVEV (reference sequence). Trimming cost V 6 bases and J 0 bases, with 8 bases left between them. The CDR3 length is 13 residues. CDR3 sequence: CASSYYNQETQYF. CDR3 bases: TGTGCCAGCAGCTACTACAACCAAGAGACCCAGTACTTC.

The gene calls are TRBV6-5 and TRBJ1-2, with D hard to call. This CDR3 region has 14 residues. Germline lookup yields CDR1 MNHEY and CDR2 SVGAGI. V lost 6 bases and J lost 0, with 11 bases in between. The CDR3 nucleotides read TGTGCCAGCAGCCCCGCGGGAGCTAACTATGGCTACACCTTC. Translating it yields CASSPAGANYGYTF.

The CDR3 nucleotides read TGTGCCAGCAGTGAGCGGGGTCTCTATGGCTACACCTTC. Translating it yields CASSERGLYGYTF. The chain uses TRBV6-5 and TRBJ1-2; D is unresolved. CDR1 MNHEY and CDR2 SVGAGI come from the germline V gene. V dropped 5 bases and J dropped 4 bases, with 11 bases sitting between them. The CDR3 length is 13 residues.

The genes are TRBV9 and TRBJ2-1; tentatively, D is TRBD2 (5 bases). V was pared by 0 bases and J by 5 bases, with 9 bases between. This CDR3 has 14 residues. Germline values: CDR1 SGDLS, CDR2 YYNGEE. The CDR3 nucleotides read TGTGCCAGCAGCGTAGTGGACTCAGACAATGAGCAGTTCTTC. Amino acid sequence: CASSVVDSDNEQFF.

The chain recombines TRBV29-1 with TRBJ2-7; D is undetermined. Trimming cost V 4 bases and J 2 bases, with 12 bases left between them. CDR1 and CDR2 (germline): SQVTM, ANQGSEA. This CDR3 comprises 13 residues. The CDR3 DNA sequence: TGCAGCGTTGTGGCAGAGATGGCCTACGAGCAGTACTTC. Its translation: CSVVAEMAYEQYF.

CDR3 in DNA: TGTGCCAGCAGCTTATCAGGAAGAAGGGGTTCCTACAATGAGCAGTTCTTC. This encodes CASSLSGRRGSYNEQFF. The V and J genes are TRBV11-1 and TRBJ2-1; D possibly corresponds to TRBD1 (5 bases). Germline lookup yields CDR1 SGHAT and CDR2 FQDESV (reference sequence). The V and J ends lost 2 bases and 1 base respectively, with 15 bases between them. The CDR3 has 17 residues.

The chain recombines TRBV14 with TRBJ1-2, with a weak D call TRBD1 (6 bases). The CDR3 is 17 amino acids. Deletions cut 1 base from V and 3 bases from J, with 18 bases between. Germline CDR1 SGHDN, CDR2 FVKESK. CDR3 in amino acids: CASSQVWGHRSDYGYTF. Written as DNA, the CDR3 is TGTGCCAGCAGCCAAGTATGGGGACATCGCTCCGACTATGGCTACACCTTC.

The sample holds a few counts of this clone. The chain links TRBV27 to TRBJ2-1; unclear D gene. Germline CDR1 and CDR2: MNHEY and SMNVEV (reference sequence). Deletions cut 5 bases from V and 6 bases from J, with 11 bases between. The CDR3 consists of 13 residues. The CDR3 DNA is TGTGCCAGCAGTCCCCGCCTTACCAATGAGCAGTTCTTC. It encodes CASSPRLTNEQFF.

V gene TRBV7-2 combines with J gene TRBJ1-2, with 10 bases identical to TRBD1. After removal of 6 bases from V and 6 bases from J, the junction contained 7 bases not matched to a gene. The CDR3 length is 14 residues. CDR1 SGHTA and CDR2 FQGNSA come from the germline V gene. This CDR3 reads CASRRGQGRDGYTF. CDR3 nucleotides: TGTGCCAGCAGGCGGGGACAGGGGCGGGATGGCTACACCTTC. Combining the CDR3 with reference TRBV7-2 and TRBJ1-2 gives the whole variable domain GAGVSQSPSNKVTEKGKDVELRCDPISGHTALYWYRQSLGQGLEFLIYFQGNSAPDKSGLPSDRFSAERTGGSVSTLTIQRTQQEDSAVYLCASRRGQGRDGYTFGSGTRLTVV.

This chain joins TRBV9 and TRBJ1-3; TRBD1 matches at 9 bases. The CDR3 consists of 16 residues. J gave up 1 base and V 0 bases, and 2 bases lay outside the gene matches. Germline V gene lookup returns CDR1 SGDLS and CDR2 YYNGEE. CDR3 coding DNA: TGTGCCAGCAGCGTAGGGACAGGGGATTCTGGAAACACCATATATTTT. Its translation: CASSVGTGDSGNTIYF. The whole variable domain, filled in from reference TRBV9 and TRBJ1-3, reads DSGVTQTPKHLITATGQRVTLRCSPRSGDLSVYWYQQSLDQGLQFLIQYYNGEERAKGNILERFSAQQFPDLHSELNLSSLELGDSALYFCASSVGTGDSGNTIYFGEGSWLTVV.